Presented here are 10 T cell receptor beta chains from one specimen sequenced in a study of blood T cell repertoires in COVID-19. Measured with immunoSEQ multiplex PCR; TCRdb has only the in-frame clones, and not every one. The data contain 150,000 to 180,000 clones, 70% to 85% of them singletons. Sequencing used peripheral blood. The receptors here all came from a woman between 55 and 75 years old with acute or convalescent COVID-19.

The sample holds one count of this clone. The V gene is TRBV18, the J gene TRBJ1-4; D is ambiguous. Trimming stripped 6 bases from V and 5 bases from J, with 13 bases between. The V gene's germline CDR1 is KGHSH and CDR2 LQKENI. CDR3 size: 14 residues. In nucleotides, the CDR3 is TGTGCCAGCTCCTCATACCCGGGGAATGAAAAACTGTTTTTT. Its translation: CASSSYPGNEKLFF.

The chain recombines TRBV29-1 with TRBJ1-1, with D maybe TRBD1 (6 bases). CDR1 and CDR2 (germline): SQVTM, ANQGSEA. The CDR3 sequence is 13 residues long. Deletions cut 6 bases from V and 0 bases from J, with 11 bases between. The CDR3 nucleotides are TGCAGCGTGTGGGGGACATTGAACACTGAAGCTTTCTTT. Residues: CSVWGTLNTEAFF. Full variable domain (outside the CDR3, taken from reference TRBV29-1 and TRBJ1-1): SAVISQKPSRDICQRGTSLTIQCQVDSQVTMMFWYRQQPGQSLTLIATANQGSEATYESGFVIDKFPISRPNLTFSTLTVSNMSPEDSSIYLCSVWGTLNTEAFFGQGTRLTVV.

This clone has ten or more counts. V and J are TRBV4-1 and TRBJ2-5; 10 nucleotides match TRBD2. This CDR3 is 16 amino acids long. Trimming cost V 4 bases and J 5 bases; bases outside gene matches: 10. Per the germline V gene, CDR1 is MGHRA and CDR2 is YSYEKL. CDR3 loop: CASSPLGLASLETQYF. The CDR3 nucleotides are TGCGCCAGCAGCCCTCTGGGACTAGCGTCCTTGGAGACCCAGTACTTC.

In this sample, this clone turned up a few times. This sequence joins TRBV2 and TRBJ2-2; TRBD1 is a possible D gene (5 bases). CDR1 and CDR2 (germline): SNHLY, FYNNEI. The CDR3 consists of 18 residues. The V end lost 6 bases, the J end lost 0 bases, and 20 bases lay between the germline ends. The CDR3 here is CASSGRTPYMANTGELFF. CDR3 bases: TGTGCCAGCAGCGGGCGGACACCTTATATGGCGAACACCGGGGAGCTGTTTTTT.

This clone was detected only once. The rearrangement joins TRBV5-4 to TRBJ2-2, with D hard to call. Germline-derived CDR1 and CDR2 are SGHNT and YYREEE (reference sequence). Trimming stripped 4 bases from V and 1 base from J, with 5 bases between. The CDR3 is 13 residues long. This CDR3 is CASSVRNTGELFF. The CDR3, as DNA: TGTGCCAGCAGCGTTCGGAACACCGGGGAGCTGTTTTTT.

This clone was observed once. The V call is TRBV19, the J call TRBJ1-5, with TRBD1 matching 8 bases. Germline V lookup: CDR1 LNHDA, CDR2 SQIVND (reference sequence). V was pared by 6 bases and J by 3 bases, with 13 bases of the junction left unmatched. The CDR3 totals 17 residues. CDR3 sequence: CASRAGGVLGDNQPQHF. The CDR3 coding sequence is TGTGCCAGTAGGGCAGGGGGCGTCCTAGGGGACAATCAGCCCCAGCATTTT.

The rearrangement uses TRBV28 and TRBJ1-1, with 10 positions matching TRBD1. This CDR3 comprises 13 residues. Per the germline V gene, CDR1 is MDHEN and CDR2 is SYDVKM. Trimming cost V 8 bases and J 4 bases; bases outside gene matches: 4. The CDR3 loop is CASRTGGGTEAFF. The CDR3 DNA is TGTGCCAGCCGGACAGGGGGGGGCACTGAAGCTTTCTTT.

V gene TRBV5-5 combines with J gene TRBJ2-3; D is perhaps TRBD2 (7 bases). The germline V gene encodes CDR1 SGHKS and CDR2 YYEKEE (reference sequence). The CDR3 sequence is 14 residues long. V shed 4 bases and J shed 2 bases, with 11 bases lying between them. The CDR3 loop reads CASSPGGLTDTQYF. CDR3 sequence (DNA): TGTGCCAGCAGCCCGGGGGGCCTCACAGATACGCAGTATTTT. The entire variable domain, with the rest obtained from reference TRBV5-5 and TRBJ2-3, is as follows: DAGVTQSPTHLIKTRGQQVTLRCSPISGHKSVSWYQQVLGQGPQFIFQYYEKEERGRGNFPDRFSARQFPNYSSELNVNALLLGDSALYLCASSPGGLTDTQYFGPGTRLTVL.

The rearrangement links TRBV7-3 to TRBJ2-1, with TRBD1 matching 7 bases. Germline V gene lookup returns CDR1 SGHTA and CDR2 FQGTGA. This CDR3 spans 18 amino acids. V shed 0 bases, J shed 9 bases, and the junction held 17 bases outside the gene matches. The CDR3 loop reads CASSLTPLRTGGGFEQFF. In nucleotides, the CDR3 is TGTGCCAGCAGCTTAACCCCTCTACGGACAGGTGGGGGCTTTGAGCAGTTCTTC.

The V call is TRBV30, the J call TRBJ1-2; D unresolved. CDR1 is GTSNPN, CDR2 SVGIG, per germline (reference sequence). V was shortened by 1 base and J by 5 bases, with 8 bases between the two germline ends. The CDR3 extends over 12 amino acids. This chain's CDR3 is CAWSGDKYGYTF. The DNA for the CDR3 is TGTGCCTGGAGTGGCGACAAGTATGGCTACACCTTC.